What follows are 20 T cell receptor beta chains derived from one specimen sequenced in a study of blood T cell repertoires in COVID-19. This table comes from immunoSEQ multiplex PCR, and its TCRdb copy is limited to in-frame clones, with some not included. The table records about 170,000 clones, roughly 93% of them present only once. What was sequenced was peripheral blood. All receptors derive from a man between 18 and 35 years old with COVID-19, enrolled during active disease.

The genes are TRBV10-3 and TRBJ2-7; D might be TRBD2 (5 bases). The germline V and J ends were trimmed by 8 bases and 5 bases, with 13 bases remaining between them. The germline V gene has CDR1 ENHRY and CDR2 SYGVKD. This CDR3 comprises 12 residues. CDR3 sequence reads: CAIAVWRDEQYF. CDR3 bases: TGTGCCATCGCGGTCTGGCGGGACGAGCAGTACTTC.

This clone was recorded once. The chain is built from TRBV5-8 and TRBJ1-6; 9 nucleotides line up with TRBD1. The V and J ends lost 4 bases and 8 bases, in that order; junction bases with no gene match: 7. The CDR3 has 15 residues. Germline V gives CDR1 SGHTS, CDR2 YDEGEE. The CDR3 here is CASSPGDRADSPLHF. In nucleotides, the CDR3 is TGTGCCAGCAGCCCGGGGGACAGGGCAGATTCACCCCTCCACTTT.

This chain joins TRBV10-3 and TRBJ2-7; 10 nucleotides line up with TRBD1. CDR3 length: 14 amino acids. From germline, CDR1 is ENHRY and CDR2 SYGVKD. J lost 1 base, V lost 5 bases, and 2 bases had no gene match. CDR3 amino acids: CAISSGQGSYEQYF. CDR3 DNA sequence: TGTGCCATCAGTTCGGGACAGGGGTCCTACGAGCAGTACTTC.

The CDR3, as DNA: TGTGCCAGCAGCCAAATTCAGTCAGATACGCAGTATTTT. Translated: CASSQIQSDTQYF. This chain links TRBV11-3 with TRBJ2-3; no reliable D call. Germline lookup yields CDR1 SGHNT and CDR2 YENEEA. V gave up 5 bases and J gave up 4 bases, with 10 bases separating them. There are 13 residues in the CDR3.

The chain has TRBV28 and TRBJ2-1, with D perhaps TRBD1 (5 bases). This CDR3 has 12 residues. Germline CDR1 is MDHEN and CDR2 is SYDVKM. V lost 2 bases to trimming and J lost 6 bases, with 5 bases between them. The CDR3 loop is CASSLQGNEQFF. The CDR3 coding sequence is TGTGCCAGCAGTTTACAGGGCAATGAGCAGTTCTTC.

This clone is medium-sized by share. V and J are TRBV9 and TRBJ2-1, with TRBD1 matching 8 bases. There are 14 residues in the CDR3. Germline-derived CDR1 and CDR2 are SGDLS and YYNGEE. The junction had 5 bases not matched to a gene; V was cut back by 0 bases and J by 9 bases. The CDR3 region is CASSVARGRVEQFF. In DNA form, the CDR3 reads TGTGCCAGCAGCGTAGCCAGGGGGCGGGTTGAGCAGTTCTTC. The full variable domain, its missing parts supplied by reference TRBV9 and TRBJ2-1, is DSGVTQTPKHLITATGQRVTLRCSPRSGDLSVYWYQQSLDQGLQFLIQYYNGEERAKGNILERFSAQQFPDLHSELNLSSLELGDSALYFCASSVARGRVEQFFGPGTRLTVL.

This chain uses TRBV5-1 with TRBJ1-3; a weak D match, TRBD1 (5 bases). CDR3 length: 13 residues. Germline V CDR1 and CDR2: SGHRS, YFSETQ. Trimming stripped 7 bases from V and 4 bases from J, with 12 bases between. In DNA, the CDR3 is TGCGCCAGCCGCCAGGGTTCCGGAAACACCATATATTTT. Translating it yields CASRQGSGNTIYF.

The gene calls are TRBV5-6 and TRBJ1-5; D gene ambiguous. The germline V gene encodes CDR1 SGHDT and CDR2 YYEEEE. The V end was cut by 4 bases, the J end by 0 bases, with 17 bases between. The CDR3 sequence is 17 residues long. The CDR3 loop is CASSLSHGVYSNQPQHF. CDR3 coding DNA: TGTGCCAGCAGCCTCTCCCACGGGGTCTATAGCAATCAGCCCCAGCATTTT.

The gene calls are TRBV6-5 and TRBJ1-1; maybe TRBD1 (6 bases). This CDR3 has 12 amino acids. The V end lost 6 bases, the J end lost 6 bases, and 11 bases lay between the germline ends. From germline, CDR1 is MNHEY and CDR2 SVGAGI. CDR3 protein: CASRGQAAEAFF. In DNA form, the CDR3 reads TGTGCCAGCAGGGGACAAGCCGCTGAAGCTTTCTTT.

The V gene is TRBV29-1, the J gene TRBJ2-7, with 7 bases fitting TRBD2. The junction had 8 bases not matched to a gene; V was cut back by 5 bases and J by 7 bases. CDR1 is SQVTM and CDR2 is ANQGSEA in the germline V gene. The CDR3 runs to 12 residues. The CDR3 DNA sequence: TGCAGCGTTCTACCGCTCGGGGGGGAGCAGTACTTC. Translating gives CSVLPLGGEQYF.

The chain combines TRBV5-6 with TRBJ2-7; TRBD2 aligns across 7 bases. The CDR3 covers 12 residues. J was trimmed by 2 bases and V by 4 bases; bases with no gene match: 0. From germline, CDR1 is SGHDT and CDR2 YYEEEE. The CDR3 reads CASSTSAYEQYF. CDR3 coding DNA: TGTGCCAGCAGCACTAGCGCCTACGAGCAGTACTTC.

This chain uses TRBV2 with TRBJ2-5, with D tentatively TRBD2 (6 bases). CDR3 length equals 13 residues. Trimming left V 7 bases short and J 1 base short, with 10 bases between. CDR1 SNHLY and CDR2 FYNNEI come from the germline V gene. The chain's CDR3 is CASKEGFQETQYF. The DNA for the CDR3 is TGTGCCAGCAAGGAGGGATTCCAAGAGACCCAGTACTTC.

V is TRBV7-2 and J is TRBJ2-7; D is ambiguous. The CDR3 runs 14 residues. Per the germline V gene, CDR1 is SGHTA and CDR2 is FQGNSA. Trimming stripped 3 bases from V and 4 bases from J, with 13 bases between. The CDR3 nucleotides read TGTGCCAGCAGCTTCGGTGTTCGGAGATACGAGCAGTACTTC. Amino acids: CASSFGVRRYEQYF.

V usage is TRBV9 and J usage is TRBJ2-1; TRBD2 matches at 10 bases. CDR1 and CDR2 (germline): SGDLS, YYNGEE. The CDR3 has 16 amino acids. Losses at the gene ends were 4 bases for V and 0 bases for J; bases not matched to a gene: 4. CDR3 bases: TGTGCCAGCAGCCCGCCTAGCGGGAGCTCCTACAATGAGCAGTTCTTC. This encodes CASSPPSGSSYNEQFF.

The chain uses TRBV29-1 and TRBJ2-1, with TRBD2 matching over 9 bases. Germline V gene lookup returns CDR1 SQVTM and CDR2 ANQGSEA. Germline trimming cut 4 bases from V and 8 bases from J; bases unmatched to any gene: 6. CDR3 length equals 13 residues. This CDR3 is CSVGGLALHEQFF. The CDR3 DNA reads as TGCAGCGTTGGGGGACTAGCTTTGCATGAGCAGTTCTTC.

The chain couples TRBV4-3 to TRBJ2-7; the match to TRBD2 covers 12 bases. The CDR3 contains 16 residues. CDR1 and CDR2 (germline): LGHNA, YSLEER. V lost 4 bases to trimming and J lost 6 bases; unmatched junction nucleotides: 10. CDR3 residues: CASSPEPTSGRGEQYF. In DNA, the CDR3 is TGCGCCAGCAGCCCCGAACCGACTAGCGGGAGAGGCGAGCAGTACTTC.

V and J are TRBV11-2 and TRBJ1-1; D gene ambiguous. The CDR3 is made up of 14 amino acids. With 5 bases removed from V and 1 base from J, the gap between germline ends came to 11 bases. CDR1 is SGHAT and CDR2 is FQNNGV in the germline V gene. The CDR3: CASSDRLRNTEAFF. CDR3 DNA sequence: TGTGCCAGCAGCGACCGACTCCGGAACACTGAAGCTTTCTTT.

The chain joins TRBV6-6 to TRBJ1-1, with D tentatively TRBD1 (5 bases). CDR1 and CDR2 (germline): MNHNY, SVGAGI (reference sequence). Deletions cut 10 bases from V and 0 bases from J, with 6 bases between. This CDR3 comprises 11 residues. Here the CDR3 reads CATQVNTEAFF. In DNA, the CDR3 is TGTGCCACACAGGTGAACACTGAAGCTTTCTTT.

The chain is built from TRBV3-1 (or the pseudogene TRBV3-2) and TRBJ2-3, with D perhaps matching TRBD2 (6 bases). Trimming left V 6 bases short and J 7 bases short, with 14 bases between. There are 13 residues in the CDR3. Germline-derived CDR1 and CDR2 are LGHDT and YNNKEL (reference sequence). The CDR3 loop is CASRVGGSHTQYF. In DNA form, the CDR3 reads TGTGCCAGCAGGGTTGGGGGGTCTCATACGCAGTATTTT.

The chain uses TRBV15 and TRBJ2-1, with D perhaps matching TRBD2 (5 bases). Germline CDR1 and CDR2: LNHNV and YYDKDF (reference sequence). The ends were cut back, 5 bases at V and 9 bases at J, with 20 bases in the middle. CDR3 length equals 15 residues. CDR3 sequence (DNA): TGTGCCACCAGCGGGTCACGCTTACTAGTGACTGAGCAGTTCTTC. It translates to CATSGSRLLVTEQFF.